Below, 15 T cell receptor beta chains from the same sample are listed, as sequenced in a study of T cells in localized non-small cell lung cancer. Repertoires were generated with immunoSEQ multiplex PCR, while TCRdb's copy carries only in-frame clones and drops some. The sample lists 50,000 to 65,000 clones, around 82% seen once, with approximately 4.8% in the top ten. Sequenced material: PBMCs, taken before any cancer treatment. The receptors come from a woman aged 40 to 75 with stage II lung adenocarcinoma.

The chain links TRBV5-1 to TRBJ2-3, with 12 positions matching TRBD2. The J segment lost 6 bases and the V segment lost 3 bases, leaving 8 bases of the junction unmatched. The CDR3 runs to 16 residues. Germline V CDR1 and CDR2: SGHRS, YFSETQ. As DNA, the CDR3 is TGCGCCAGCAGCTATTCTAGCGGGGGGGCCAGGGATACGCAGTATTTT. Protein: CASSYSSGGARDTQYF.

The chain employs TRBV7-2 and TRBJ1-5; D remains ambiguous. This CDR3 has 14 amino acids. V lost 4 bases to trimming and J lost 9 bases, with 16 bases between them. In germline, CDR1 is SGHTA, CDR2 FQGNSA. The CDR3 region is CASSSMTGTAPQHF. The CDR3 DNA reads as TGTGCCAGCAGCTCGATGACGGGCACAGCGCCCCAGCATTTT.

This clone was counted only a few times. This sequence joins TRBV4-2 and TRBJ1-5; unclear D gene. Trimming took off 0 bases at V and 5 bases at J, with 5 bases between the two ends. The CDR3 extends over 13 amino acids. Germline values: CDR1 LGHNA, CDR2 YNFKEQ. CDR3 amino acids: CASSQEPHQPQHF. The CDR3 region has the DNA TGTGCCAGCAGCCAAGAACCCCATCAGCCCCAGCATTTT.

The chain joins TRBV19 to TRBJ2-7; D assignment may be TRBD1 or TRBD2 (5 bases each). Deletions cut 4 bases from V and 1 base from J, with 14 bases between. CDR3 size: 15 residues. The germline CDR1 and CDR2 sequences are LNHDA and SQIVND (reference sequence). CDR3 in amino acids: CASSSGGGGSYEQYF. CDR3 DNA: TGTGCCAGTAGTAGTGGAGGTGGGGGTTCCTACGAGCAGTACTTC.

This clone showed up just once. The chain joins TRBV6-6 to TRBJ1-1; D unresolved. The CDR3 loop spans 13 amino acids. The germline V and J ends were trimmed by 6 bases and 7 bases, with 15 bases remaining between them. Germline V lookup: CDR1 MNHNY, CDR2 SVGAGI (reference sequence). Here the CDR3 DNA reads TGTGCCAGCAGACTTTCGACTGAAGGTGAAGCTTTCTTT. This sequence encodes CASRLSTEGEAFF.

This chain joins TRBV7-2 and TRBJ2-1; D is perhaps TRBD1 or TRBD2 (5 bases each). Between the trimmed V and J ends, which lost 0 bases and 2 bases, there was a span of 11 bases. Germline CDR1 SGHTA, CDR2 FQGNSA. The CDR3 has 16 amino acids. The DNA for the CDR3 is TGTGCCAGCAGCTTAGCCGGGGCGGGTGCCTACAATGAGCAGTTCTTC. Its protein product is CASSLAGAGAYNEQFF.

The genes are TRBV18 and TRBJ2-1, with unresolved D. The V and J ends lost 4 bases and 6 bases respectively, with 7 bases between them. Germline V gives CDR1 KGHSH, CDR2 LQKENI. CDR3 length equals 12 residues. Here the CDR3 reads CASSLMTNEQFF. Here the CDR3 DNA reads TGTGCCAGCTCACTAATGACCAATGAGCAGTTCTTC.

The V gene is TRBV2, the J gene TRBJ2-4, with 9 bases identical to TRBD1. The CDR3 spans 13 residues. CDR1 and CDR2 (germline): SNHLY, FYNNEI. The V and J ends lost 7 bases and 8 bases, in that order; junction bases with no gene match: 6. The CDR3 DNA is TGTGCCAGCAAGGCGACAGGGGGGTACATTCAGTACTTC. It is translated as CASKATGGYIQYF.

This clone has more than one count but fewer than ten. V gene TRBV27 combines with J gene TRBJ1-6, with no clear D. Per germline, CDR1 MNHEY and CDR2 SMNVEV (reference sequence). The germline V and J ends were trimmed by 1 base and 6 bases, with 13 bases remaining between them. The CDR3 covers 16 residues. The CDR3, as DNA: TGTGCCAGCAGTTTATACATTAACGGTATTAATTCACCCCTCCACTTT. Protein product: CASSLYINGINSPLHF.

This chain joins TRBV7-2 and TRBJ1-1, with a weak D call TRBD1 (6 bases). The CDR3 loop spans 17 amino acids. V was clipped by 1 base and J by 3 bases, with 18 bases between them. Germline loops: CDR1 SGHTA, CDR2 FQGNSA. In DNA form, the CDR3 reads TGTGCCAGCAGCTTAGGAGGGGGGCAGGGACTTTACACTGAAGCTTTCTTT. This translates into CASSLGGGQGLYTEAFF.

This clone came up once. CDR3 nucleotide sequence: TGTGCCAGCAGGAGAGACAGGGCTAGCAATCAGCCCCAGCATTTT. Translated, it gives CASRRDRASNQPQHF. The chain links TRBV27 to TRBJ1-5, with 7 bases fitting TRBD1. V gave up 6 bases and J gave up 0 bases; unmatched junction bases: 5. There are 15 residues in the CDR3. The germline V gene encodes CDR1 MNHEY and CDR2 SMNVEV (reference sequence).

This chain connects TRBV7-2 to TRBJ1-1, with unresolved D. This CDR3 contains 14 residues. The V and J ends lost 1 base and 1 base respectively, with 7 bases between them. Germline assignment: CDR1 SGHTA and CDR2 FQGNSA. CDR3 amino acids: CASSLGPQNTEAFF. DNA of the CDR3: TGTGCCAGCAGCTTAGGGCCCCAGAACACTGAAGCTTTCTTT.

This clone has more than one count but fewer than ten. The chain uses TRBV4-1 and TRBJ1-1; D possibly corresponds to TRBD1 (5 bases). The length of the CDR3 is 15 residues. The germline gives CDR1 MGHRA, CDR2 YSYEKL. Trimming pared 3 bases from V and 1 base from J, leaving 12 bases between. Here the CDR3 DNA reads TGCGCCAGCAGCCACCCCGACAGACCGAACACTGAAGCTTTCTTT. Protein: CASSHPDRPNTEAFF.

The V call is TRBV4-3, the J call TRBJ2-7; tentative D call: TRBD1 (6 bases). V dropped 2 bases and J dropped 2 bases, with 13 bases sitting between them. The CDR3 has 15 amino acids. Germline values: CDR1 LGHNA, CDR2 YSLEER. The CDR3 sequence is CASSQPDRFTYEQYF. CDR3 bases: TGCGCCAGCAGCCAACCTGACAGGTTTACCTACGAGCAGTACTTC.

The CDR3 is CASSYIPRTGRAREFF. The CDR3 DNA sequence: TGTGCCAGTAGCTATATCCCCCGGACAGGTCGGGCGCGCGAGTTCTTT. The chain carries TRBV19 and TRBJ1-1, with 7 bases identical to TRBD1. The CDR3 is 16 amino acids. V shed 6 bases and J 14 bases; nucleotides not matched to a gene: 24. Germline loops: CDR1 LNHDA, CDR2 SQIVND (reference sequence).